This passage covers 17 T cell receptor beta chains from one sample sequenced in a study of cytomegalovirus exposure and HLA in healthy donors (dated by TCRdb to about 2017). Receptor libraries were prepared by the immunoSEQ multiplex PCR assay. A mixture of 60 forward primers for TCR Vbeta segments and 13 reverse primers for TCR Jbeta segments was used in the multiplex PCR. The source is immuneACCESS, and TCRdb retained only in-frame sequences with V and J called. Part of the clones is not carried over; for the studies checked, unresolved V genes explain less than half of this, and the remainder is unexplained. The sample table holds around 70,000 clones, of which roughly four fifths were seen once. The ten most abundant clones make up approximately 7% of the sample. The source material was PBMCs. Receptor source: a human donor in good health.

This sequence joins TRBV7-2 and TRBJ2-3, with a possible D match to TRBD2 (7 bases). Germline V gene sequence: CDR1 SGHTA, CDR2 FQGNSA. V lost 5 bases, J lost 0 bases, and 15 bases lay in between. This CDR3 contains 16 residues. The CDR3 bases are TGTGCCAGCAGCGTGCGGGGGCCTCCTAGCACAGATACGCAGTATTTT. This codes for CASSVRGPPSTDTQYF.

V is TRBV6-1 and J is TRBJ2-7, with 9 bases matching TRBD1. Germline V gene lookup returns CDR1 MNHNS and CDR2 SASEGT. V trimming: 3 bases; J trimming: 3 bases; junction bases outside the gene matches: 3. The CDR3 totals 14 residues. CDR3: CASSEHRGLYEQYF. In nucleotides, the CDR3 is TGTGCCAGCAGTGAGCACAGGGGGCTCTACGAGCAGTACTTC.

There are a few counts of this clone. V and J are TRBV6-1 and TRBJ2-4; perhaps TRBD2 as D (6 bases). V lost 2 bases to trimming and J lost 3 bases, with 14 bases between them. This CDR3 has 16 amino acids. CDR1 and CDR2 from the germline V gene are MNHNS and SASEGT. CDR3 sequence (DNA): TGTGCCAGCAGTGAATTTCGGGGGACTGACAAAAACATTCAGTACTTC. As protein: CASSEFRGTDKNIQYF.

The V call is TRBV7-9, the J call TRBJ1-4; TRBD1 might be the D (6 bases). The V end was cut by 1 base, the J end by 4 bases, with 10 bases between. There are 15 residues in the CDR3. Germline loops: CDR1 SEHNR, CDR2 FQNEAQ (reference sequence). As DNA, the CDR3 is TGTGCCAGCAGCTTAGAGGGGGTCCGTAATGAAAAACTGTTTTTT. Translated, it gives CASSLEGVRNEKLFF.

This clone has more than one count but fewer than ten. The chain is built from TRBV5-4 and TRBJ2-1; TRBD2 matches 8 bases. With 0 bases clipped from V and 13 bases from J, the junction kept 3 bases outside the gene matches. The CDR3 sequence is 12 residues long. From germline, CDR1 is SGHNT and CDR2 YYREEE (reference sequence). The CDR3 protein is CASSLDGTSQFF. In DNA, the CDR3 is TGTGCCAGCAGCTTGGATGGGACTAGTCAGTTCTTC.

This clone has just one count. J is TRBJ1-1 and V is TRBV21-1; the D call in the table, TRBD1, was not verified against the DNA. TRBV21-1 is deemed a pseudogene. The CDR3 runs to 13 residues. CDR3 nucleotides: TGTGCCAGCAGCAGATTTGGACAGCCTGAAGCTTTCTTT. Translated, it gives CASSRFGQPEAFF.

This clone was seen a few times. The V gene is TRBV2, the J gene TRBJ2-3, with D possibly being TRBD1 (5 bases). Deletions cut 8 bases from V and 0 bases from J, with 12 bases between. The CDR3 has 14 residues. Germline V gene data show CDR1 as SNHLY and CDR2 as FYNNEI. CDR3 in amino acids: CASSQGVSTDTQYF. The CDR3 DNA sequence: TGTGCCAGCTCGCAGGGCGTAAGCACAGATACGCAGTATTTT.

The rearrangement links TRBV15 to TRBJ1-2, with 10 bases fitting TRBD1. After removal of 9 bases from V and 4 bases from J, the junction contained 20 bases not matched to a gene. The CDR3 covers 18 residues. Germline V lookup: CDR1 LNHNV, CDR2 YYDKDF (reference sequence). The CDR3 nucleotides read TGTGCCACTCGGACAGGGGGGAGCGGGGCCCGAGGGAGCTATGGCTACACCTTC. Its translation is CATRTGGSGARGSYGYTF.

The chain links TRBV11-2 to TRBJ2-1; no definite D call. CDR3 length: 16 amino acids. V was clipped by 1 base and J by 0 bases, with 10 bases between them. Germline V lookup: CDR1 SGHAT, CDR2 FQNNGV. The CDR3 DNA is TGTGCCAGCAGCTTAGTTCGGTTCGGCTCCTACAATGAGCAGTTCTTC. This codes for CASSLVRFGSYNEQFF.

The V call is TRBV6-1, the J call TRBJ1-1; unclear D gene. The germline V and J ends were trimmed by 1 base and 7 bases, with 10 bases remaining between them. CDR3 length: 13 residues. Germline CDR1 reads MNHNS; CDR2 reads SASEGT. CDR3 sequence reads: CASSEEAGNEAFF. The CDR3 coding sequence is TGTGCCAGCAGTGAAGAAGCGGGGAATGAAGCTTTCTTT.

The DNA for the CDR3 is TGTGCCAGCAGCTTGGAGTTCTATGGCTACACCTTC. Amino acids: CASSLEFYGYTF. V is TRBV7-9 and J is TRBJ1-2; unclear D gene. In germline, CDR1 is SEHNR, CDR2 FQNEAQ (reference sequence). Trimming removed 3 bases at V and 4 bases at J, with 6 bases between. There are 12 residues in the CDR3.

The chain links TRBV7-8 to TRBJ1-5; D remains unclear. Germline CDR1 and CDR2: SGHVS and FQNEAQ. The CDR3 totals 13 residues. Trimming cost V 3 bases and J 1 base, with 4 bases left between them. The CDR3 DNA follows: TGTGCCAGCAGCTTCCAGAGCAATCAGCCCCAGCATTTT. Its translation is CASSFQSNQPQHF.

The gene calls are TRBV7-3 and TRBJ2-7; possibly TRBD1 for D (6 bases). The CDR3 length is 15 residues. Germline CDR1 SGHTA, CDR2 FQGTGA. V lost 6 bases and J 2 bases, leaving 17 bases between the germline ends. Here the CDR3 DNA reads TGTGCCAGCAGATTGTTTGGGACAACCACCTACGAGCAGTACTTC. Protein sequence: CASRLFGTTTYEQYF.

V gene TRBV14 combines with J gene TRBJ2-3; 12 nucleotides line up with TRBD2. V lost 4 bases to trimming and J lost 2 bases; unmatched junction nucleotides: 4. The CDR3 extends over 16 amino acids. The germline V gene has CDR1 SGHDN and CDR2 FVKESK. The CDR3 sequence is CASSLTSGGHTDTQYF. CDR3 nucleotides: TGTGCCAGCAGCCTGACTAGCGGGGGCCACACAGATACGCAGTATTTT.

The chain links TRBV18 to TRBJ2-3; 8 bases line up with TRBD2. The CDR3 is 15 residues long. The germline V gene encodes CDR1 KGHSH and CDR2 LQKENI. Trimming cost V 3 bases and J 2 bases; bases outside gene matches: 4. In nucleotides, the CDR3 is TGTGCCAGCTCACCGTGGACTAGCCCCACAGATACGCAGTATTTT. Its protein product is CASSPWTSPTDTQYF.

The chain is built from TRBV9 and TRBJ1-1; D unresolved. Germline V CDR1 and CDR2: SGDLS, YYNGEE. Trimming took 3 bases from V and 6 from J, leaving 12 bases between them. CDR3 length equals 13 residues. CDR3 coding DNA: TGTGCCAGCAGCGATGACGGGAGGTCTGAAGCTTTCTTT. Translating it yields CASSDDGRSEAFF.

This chain joins TRBV9 and TRBJ2-1; maybe TRBD1 (5 bases). The CDR3 length is 15 residues. Trimming pared 0 bases from V and 0 bases from J, leaving 7 bases between. Germline V gives CDR1 SGDLS, CDR2 YYNGEE. CDR3 amino acids: CASSVEGLSYNEQFF. DNA of the CDR3: TGTGCCAGCAGCGTAGAGGGGCTCTCCTACAATGAGCAGTTCTTC.